This TCR beta chain stems from a study of neurological immune-mediated disorders. Each TCR transcript was tagged with a 10-nucleotide random UMI during 5'RACE. TCRdb passed the 5' RACE reads through MiXCR, listing each CDR3 protein once. The sample lists approximately 85,000 distinct CDR3 sequences; approximately 4.3% were seen once. Sample time point: longitudinal time-point 3. This clonotype ranks as medium-sized (0.01 to 0.1%). Trimming pared 4 bases from V and 2 bases from J, leaving 6 bases between. The CDR3 loop spans 12 amino acids. Germline-derived CDR1 and CDR2 are SQVTM and ANQGSEA. Specimen: PBMCs. This clonotype originated in a woman aged 60-75 years with multiple sclerosis. This sequence joins TRBV29-1 and TRBJ2-4; D is unclear. The CDR3 DNA reads as TGCAGCGTTGCTAACCCCAAAAACATTCAGTACTTC. As protein: CSVANPKNIQYF.